These 21 T cell receptor beta chains were all obtained from the same sample, sequenced in a study of response to subunit inactivated influenza vaccine. Each CDR3 protein gets one entry after TCRdb re-called the RT-PCR reads with MiXCR. The data contain a few hundred thousand distinct CDR3 sequences, 21% of them seen just once; the ten biggest clones take up more than 8.5%. Sequences were derived from PBMCs from blood, sampled approximately 20 months after vaccination. The receptors come from a man in his fifties or sixties who received an inactivated influenza vaccine.

The sample holds many counts of this clonotype. The chain recombines TRBV4-3 with TRBJ1-4; 10 nucleotides agree with TRBD1. CDR3 length: 16 amino acids. In germline, CDR1 is LGHNA, CDR2 YSLEER. Losses at the gene ends were 3 bases for V and 8 bases for J; bases not matched to a gene: 9. The CDR3 is CASSHSDRGLKEKLFF. DNA of the CDR3: TGCGCCAGCAGCCATTCCGACAGGGGGCTGAAAGAAAAACTGTTTTTT.

V is TRBV5-1 and J is TRBJ2-5; maybe TRBD1 (6 bases). Trimming stripped 4 bases from V and 1 base from J, with 11 bases between. CDR1 and CDR2 (germline): SGHRS, YFSETQ. CDR3 size: 14 residues. The CDR3 bases are TGCGCCAGCAGCCGTAGGACAGCCCAAGAGACCCAGTACTTC. Its protein product is CASSRRTAQETQYF.

The V call is TRBV29-1, the J call TRBJ2-3; D is unresolved. CDR3 size: 12 residues. Germline-derived CDR1 and CDR2 are SQVTM and ANQGSEA. V lost 0 bases and J lost 6, with 7 bases in between. In DNA, the CDR3 is TGCAGCGTTGAAGACCATACGGATACGCAGTATTTT. It is translated as CSVEDHTDTQYF.

This clonotype occurred a few times. This chain links TRBV7-9 with TRBJ1-4; D not resolved. The germline CDR1 and CDR2 sequences are SEHNR and FQNEAQ (reference sequence). There are 15 residues in the CDR3. The V and J ends lost 5 bases and 0 bases respectively, with 10 bases between them. DNA of the CDR3: TGTGCCAGCAGCGAACGACATGCAACTAATGAAAAACTGTTTTTT. Its protein product is CASSERHATNEKLFF.

This clonotype was found many times. The V call is TRBV6-5, the J call TRBJ1-1; D gene uncertain. V was pared by 3 bases and J by 1 base, with 6 bases between. The length of the CDR3 is 13 residues. In germline, CDR1 is MNHEY, CDR2 SVGAGI. The CDR3 region is CASSYTANTEAFF. CDR3 coding DNA: TGTGCCAGCAGTTATACAGCGAACACTGAAGCTTTCTTT.

This chain links TRBV6-1 with TRBJ1-4; TRBD1 matches 11 bases. The V gene's germline CDR1 is MNHNS and CDR2 SASEGT. This CDR3 spans 13 amino acids. V lost 6 bases and J lost 10; bases outside the gene matches: 4. As DNA, the CDR3 is TGTGCCAGCAGAACGGGACAGGGGGGAAAACTGTTTTTT. Its translation is CASRTGQGGKLFF.

The chain combines TRBV5-8 with TRBJ2-2, with D perhaps being TRBD1 or TRBD2 (5 bases each). There are 15 residues in the CDR3. Germline loops: CDR1 SGHTS, CDR2 YDEGEE. Trimming left V 2 bases short and J 5 bases short, with 13 bases between. CDR3 coding DNA: TGTGCCAGCAGCTTTCACACTGGGGGTACCGGGGAGCTGTTTTTT. Its protein product is CASSFHTGGTGELFF.

The gene calls are TRBV5-1 and TRBJ2-7; no clear D gene. The CDR3 is 14 amino acids. CDR1 and CDR2 (germline): SGHRS, YFSETQ. Between the trimmed V and J ends, which lost 5 bases and 0 bases, there was a span of 12 bases. DNA for the CDR3: TGCGCCAGCAGAATTCTGACAAGCTCCTACGAGCAGTACTTC. This sequence encodes CASRILTSSYEQYF.

This clonotype was detected a few times. The J gene is TRBJ1-5, the V gene TRBV10-3; the D is unclear. Germline-derived CDR1 and CDR2 are ENHRY and SYGVKD. Trimming pared 10 bases from V and 2 bases from J, leaving 12 bases between. This CDR3 has 13 residues. In DNA form, the CDR3 reads TGTGCCAGTCGGGGAGGACGCAATCAGCCCCAGCATTTT. This encodes CASRGGRNQPQHF.

In this sample, this clonotype turned up a few times. The chain has TRBV4-1 and TRBJ1-2, with 7 nucleotides matching TRBD1. Germline V gives CDR1 MGHRA, CDR2 YSYEKL. V gave up 0 bases and J gave up 7 bases; unmatched junction bases: 5. CDR3 length: 14 residues. DNA for the CDR3: TGCGCCAGCAGCCAAGATCGGCAGGGGGTTGGCTACACCTTC. Its protein product is CASSQDRQGVGYTF.

In its sample, this clonotype was seen a few times. The DNA for the CDR3 is TGCAGCGTTGAAGATCCAGAGGACGGTGGGGAGACCCAGTACTTC. Translation gives CSVEDPEDGGETQYF. The chain links TRBV29-1 to TRBJ2-5; D is unresolved. The length of the CDR3 is 15 residues. Trimming stripped 0 bases from V and 5 bases from J, with 16 bases between. Germline CDR1 and CDR2: SQVTM and ANQGSEA.

This clonotype was picked up a small number of times. The chain carries TRBV20-1 and TRBJ2-3; tentatively, D is TRBD1 or TRBD2 (5 bases each). Germline values: CDR1 DFQATT, CDR2 SNEGSKA (reference sequence). V was cut by 2 bases and J by 3 bases, with 12 bases left in between. The CDR3 extends over 14 amino acids. CDR3 region: CSARNGALTDTQYF. As DNA, the CDR3 is TGCAGTGCTAGAAACGGGGCTCTTACAGATACGCAGTATTTT.

This clonotype appeared many times. The chain links TRBV20-1 to TRBJ1-3; a weak D match, TRBD1 (5 bases). V shed 3 bases and J shed 3 bases, with 9 bases lying between them. The CDR3 extends over 13 amino acids. Per germline, CDR1 DFQATT and CDR2 SNEGSKA (reference sequence). The CDR3 region is CSASGGFGNTIYF. DNA for the CDR3: TGCAGTGCTAGTGGGGGATTTGGAAACACCATATATTTT.

This clonotype was found many times. The rearrangement links TRBV4-1 to TRBJ1-3, with D uncertain. Germline V gene data show CDR1 as MGHRA and CDR2 as YSYEKL. The CDR3 runs 15 residues. V shed 0 bases and J shed 0 bases, with 6 bases lying between them. The CDR3, as DNA: TGCGCCAGCAGCCAAGACAGAAACTCTGGAAACACCATATATTTT. This gives the protein CASSQDRNSGNTIYF.

This sequence joins TRBV4-3 and TRBJ1-6, with 8 bases that match TRBD1. Trimming removed 1 base from V and 5 bases from J; junction bases left unmatched: 4. CDR3 length: 16 amino acids. Looked up from germline, CDR1 is LGHNA and CDR2 is YSLEER. The DNA for the CDR3 is TGCGCCAGCAGCCAAGGGACAGGGTTGAATAATTCACCCCTCCACTTT. The encoded protein is CASSQGTGLNNSPLHF.

This clonotype was seen a handful of times. The J gene is TRBJ1-5, the V gene TRBV20-1, with D hard to call. V was trimmed by 3 bases and J by 1 base, leaving 10 bases between them. The CDR3 spans 14 residues. Germline V lookup: CDR1 DFQATT, CDR2 SNEGSKA (reference sequence). The CDR3 spells CSASSGSSNQPQHF. CDR3 nucleotide sequence: TGCAGTGCTAGTTCGGGGTCGAGCAATCAGCCCCAGCATTTT.

The V and J genes are TRBV3-1 and TRBJ2-1; 8 nucleotides line up with TRBD1. Germline trimming cut 4 bases from V and 3 bases from J; bases unmatched to any gene: 2. The CDR3 contains 14 residues. Germline-derived CDR1 and CDR2 are LGHDT and YNNKEL (reference sequence). The CDR3 coding sequence is TGTGCCAGCAGCCGGGACAGGAGCTACAATGAGCAGTTCTTC. Protein product: CASSRDRSYNEQFF.

V usage is TRBV13 and J usage is TRBJ2-3; 9 bases map to TRBD2. Germline CDR1 is PRHDT and CDR2 is FYEKMQ (reference sequence). This CDR3 has 14 residues. V shed 4 bases, J shed 6 bases, and the junction held 5 bases outside the gene matches. The CDR3 loop is CASSSLAGHDTQYF. CDR3 nucleotide sequence: TGTGCCAGCAGCTCCCTAGCGGGACATGATACGCAGTATTTT.

This clonotype appeared a single time. The V gene is TRBV7-2, the J gene TRBJ1-4, with 7 positions matching TRBD1. Germline CDR1 reads SGHTA; CDR2 reads FQGNSA. The CDR3 is 15 residues long. V lost 4 bases to trimming and J lost 1 base; unmatched junction nucleotides: 3. The CDR3 region has the DNA TGTGCCAGCAGCTCCAACAGGGGAACTAATGAAAAACTGTTTTTT. The encoded protein is CASSSNRGTNEKLFF. Full variable domain (rest looked up from reference TRBV7-2 and TRBJ1-4): GAGVSQSPSNKVTEKGKDVELRCDPISGHTALYWYRQSLGQGLEFLIYFQGNSAPDKSGLPSDRFSAERTGGSVSTLTIQRTQQEDSAVYLCASSSNRGTNEKLFFGSGTQLSVL.

The chain has TRBV19 and TRBJ1-5; TRBD1 aligns across 7 bases. The germline CDR1 and CDR2 sequences are LNHDA and SQIVND (reference sequence). The ends lost 9 bases at V and 0 bases at J; junction bases unmatched: 8. The CDR3 loop spans 15 amino acids. The CDR3 DNA follows: TGTGCCAGCGACAGGGAAGGGTATAGCAATCAGCCCCAGCATTTT. It yields the protein CASDREGYSNQPQHF.

This clonotype was observed a handful of times. The V call is TRBV5-5, the J call TRBJ1-6; D perhaps matches TRBD1 (5 bases). CDR1 and CDR2 (germline): SGHKS, YYEKEE (reference sequence). The V and J ends lost 2 bases and 8 bases respectively, with 17 bases between them. This CDR3 has 16 amino acids. The chain's CDR3 is CASSFARVIWYSPLHF. The CDR3, as DNA: TGTGCCAGCAGCTTCGCCAGGGTGATATGGTATTCACCCCTCCACTTT.